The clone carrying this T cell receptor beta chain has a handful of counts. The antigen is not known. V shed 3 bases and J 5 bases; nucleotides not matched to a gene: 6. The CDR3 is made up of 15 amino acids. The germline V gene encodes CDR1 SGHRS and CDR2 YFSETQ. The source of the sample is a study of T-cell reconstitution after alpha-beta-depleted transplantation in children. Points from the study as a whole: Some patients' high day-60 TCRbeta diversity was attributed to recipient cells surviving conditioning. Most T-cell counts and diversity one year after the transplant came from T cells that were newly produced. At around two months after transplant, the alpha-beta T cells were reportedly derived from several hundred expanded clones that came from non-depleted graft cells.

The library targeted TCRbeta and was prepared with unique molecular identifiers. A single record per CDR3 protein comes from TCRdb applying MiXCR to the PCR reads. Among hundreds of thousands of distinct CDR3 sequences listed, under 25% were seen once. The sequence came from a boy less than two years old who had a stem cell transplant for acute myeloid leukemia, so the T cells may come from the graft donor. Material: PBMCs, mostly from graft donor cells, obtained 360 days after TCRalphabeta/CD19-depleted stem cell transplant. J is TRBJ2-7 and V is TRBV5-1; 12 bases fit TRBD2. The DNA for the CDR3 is TGCGCCAGCAGCTCGACTAGCGGGGGCCTCCACGAGCAGTACTTC. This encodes CASSSTSGGLHEQYF.